These 28 T cell receptor beta chains were all obtained from the same sample, sequenced in a study of blood T cell repertoires in COVID-19. Assay: immunoSEQ multiplex PCR; the TCRdb copy retains only in-frame clones and omits some. Of 90,000 to 120,000 clones detected, about two thirds appear once; the ten largest clones hold about 2%. The sample consisted of peripheral blood. The source is a woman aged 40 to 50 with acute or convalescent COVID-19.

The chain joins TRBV7-8 to TRBJ2-2; no clear D gene. V lost 1 base and J lost 3, with 6 bases in between. The CDR3 contains 14 residues. Germline CDR1 and CDR2: SGHVS and FQNEAQ. In DNA form, the CDR3 reads TGTGCCAGCAGCTTAGACGGTTACACCGGGGAGCTGTTTTTT. Protein: CASSLDGYTGELFF. Using reference TRBV7-8 and TRBJ2-2 for the parts outside the CDR3, the full variable domain is GAGVSQSPRYKVAKRGQDVALRCDPISGHVSLFWYQQALGQGPEFLTYFQNEAQLDKSGLPSDRFFAERPEGSVSTLKIQRTQQEDSAVYLCASSLDGYTGELFFGEGSRLTVL.

The CDR3 DNA reads as TGTGCCAGCAGTGAAAGCGGGGGGACCTATGGCTACACCTTC. Translated, it gives CASSESGGTYGYTF. This chain joins TRBV6-1 and TRBJ1-2, with D perhaps matching TRBD1 (5 bases). Trimming pared 2 bases from V and 4 bases from J, leaving 11 bases between. CDR3 length: 14 amino acids. Germline V gives CDR1 MNHNS, CDR2 SASEGT.

The chain combines TRBV29-1 with TRBJ2-7; 12 bases align to TRBD1. Unmatched junction bases numbered 5, after V lost 6 bases and J lost 5 bases. Germline V gives CDR1 SQVTM, CDR2 ANQGSEA. The CDR3 runs 13 residues. Written as DNA, the CDR3 is TGCAGCGTGGCGGGACAGGGGGCCGACGAGCAGTACTTC. Translating it yields CSVAGQGADEQYF.

This chain uses TRBV7-3 with TRBJ2-1; 8 bases are a match to TRBD2. J was trimmed by 5 bases and V by 2 bases; bases with no gene match: 2. Per germline, CDR1 SGHTA and CDR2 FQGTGA. CDR3 length: 14 residues. The CDR3 region has the DNA TGTGCCAGCAGCTTAGCGGGGGGAAACAATGAGCAGTTCTTC. Residues: CASSLAGGNNEQFF.

The rearrangement joins TRBV5-1 to TRBJ2-4; 9 bases agree with TRBD1. The ends lost 0 bases at V and 6 bases at J; junction bases unmatched: 7. Germline CDR1 SGHRS, CDR2 YFSETQ. The CDR3 is made up of 16 amino acids. The CDR3 DNA sequence: TGCGCCAGCAGCTTGGACCCCGGGACAGGGTTAAACATTCAGTACTTC. Protein sequence: CASSLDPGTGLNIQYF.

V usage is TRBV6-6 and J usage is TRBJ2-1; D uncertain. Between the trimmed V and J ends, which lost 8 bases and 0 bases, there was a span of 11 bases. Germline V gives CDR1 MNHNY, CDR2 SVGAGI (reference sequence). This CDR3 is 14 amino acids long. CDR3 in amino acids: CASVGGSSYNEQFF. The CDR3 region has the DNA TGTGCCAGCGTAGGCGGCAGCTCCTACAATGAGCAGTTCTTC.

This clone was seen only once. The rearrangement uses TRBV18 and TRBJ2-1; a weak D match, TRBD2 (7 bases). Per the germline V gene, CDR1 is KGHSH and CDR2 is LQKENI. CDR3 length equals 16 residues. V was cut by 0 bases and J by 4 bases, with 13 bases left in between. In DNA, the CDR3 is TGTGCCAGCTCACCACCGAGGGGGGGGCTATACAATGAGCAGTTCTTC. This gives the protein CASSPPRGGLYNEQFF.

The chain links TRBV7-6 to TRBJ2-5; D may be TRBD1 (6 bases). V was pared by 5 bases and J by 1 base, with 20 bases between. CDR1 is SGHVS, CDR2 FNYEAQ, per germline. This CDR3 contains 17 residues. The CDR3 nucleotides read TGTGCCAGCAGCCCCCTTCCCAACACAGGGATCCAAGAGACCCAGTACTTC. Translating gives CASSPLPNTGIQETQYF.

The chain recombines TRBV28 with TRBJ1-4; D ambiguous. CDR3 length: 16 residues. V lost 3 bases to trimming and J lost 2 bases, with 13 bases between them. Germline V gene lookup returns CDR1 MDHEN and CDR2 SYDVKM. The CDR3 loop is CASSFPGELTNEKLFF. The DNA of the CDR3 is TGTGCCAGCAGTTTCCCTGGGGAGCTCACTAATGAAAAACTGTTTTTT.

The chain couples TRBV19 to TRBJ1-2; D might be TRBD1 (6 bases). This CDR3 is built from 14 residues. Germline-derived CDR1 and CDR2 are LNHDA and SQIVND (reference sequence). V shed 4 bases and J shed 0 bases, with 9 bases lying between them. The CDR3: CASSTQGSNYGYTF. For the CDR3, the DNA is TGTGCCAGTAGTACACAGGGCTCTAACTATGGCTACACCTTC.

This chain connects TRBV30 to TRBJ2-2, with D perhaps TRBD2 (5 bases). The germline V gene has CDR1 GTSNPN and CDR2 SVGIG (reference sequence). The CDR3 runs to 13 residues. V was trimmed by 5 bases and J by 3 bases, leaving 10 bases between them. In DNA form, the CDR3 reads TGTGCCTGGGCAGGACTCTACACCGGGGAGCTGTTTTTT. Translated, it gives CAWAGLYTGELFF.

This clone was picked up a small number of times. The chain joins TRBV6-1 to TRBJ2-7, with 8 bases identical to TRBD1. Germline V gene lookup returns CDR1 MNHNS and CDR2 SASEGT. Losses at the gene ends were 1 base for V and 2 bases for J; bases not matched to a gene: 1. The CDR3 is made up of 14 amino acids. The chain's CDR3 is CASSEGTGTYEQYF. The DNA of the CDR3 is TGTGCCAGCAGTGAAGGGACAGGGACCTACGAGCAGTACTTC.

The rearrangement joins TRBV7-3 to TRBJ2-1; possibly TRBD1 for D (5 bases). CDR3 length equals 15 residues. Germline V gene sequence: CDR1 SGHTA, CDR2 FQGTGA. Trimming stripped 2 bases from V and 4 bases from J, with 12 bases between. DNA for the CDR3: TGTGCCAGCAGCTTATTGTCAGGGAAGTACAATGAGCAGTTCTTC. Translating it yields CASSLLSGKYNEQFF.

The chain recombines TRBV29-1 with TRBJ2-2; D gene ambiguous. The length of the CDR3 is 13 residues. V was shortened by 7 bases and J by 1 base, with 10 bases between the two germline ends. Germline assignment: CDR1 SQVTM and CDR2 ANQGSEA. In DNA, the CDR3 is TGCAGCGCCCGGGTTCTGAACACCGGGGAGCTGTTTTTT. Translating gives CSARVLNTGELFF.

The chain combines TRBV9 with TRBJ1-5; the D gene is possibly TRBD1 (6 bases). The CDR3 is 14 residues long. V was pared by 0 bases and J by 5 bases, with 9 bases between. Germline V gene data show CDR1 as SGDLS and CDR2 as YYNGEE. The CDR3 nucleotides read TGTGCCAGCAGCGTAGACAGGGCCGATCAGCCCCAGCATTTT. It translates to CASSVDRADQPQHF.

The CDR3 sequence is CASSAAGGEQETQYF. The CDR3 DNA reads as TGTGCCAGCAGTGCAGCGGGGGGTGAGCAAGAGACCCAGTACTTC. The chain combines TRBV6-1 with TRBJ2-5; 9 bases map to TRBD2. Per the germline V gene, CDR1 is MNHNS and CDR2 is SASEGT. The V segment lost 4 bases and the J segment 2 bases; nucleotides outside the gene matches: 5. The CDR3 extends over 15 amino acids.

This sequence joins TRBV30 and TRBJ2-2; no clear D. The CDR3 sequence is 13 residues long. V lost 2 bases to trimming and J lost 7 bases, with 11 bases between them. Germline-derived CDR1 and CDR2 are GTSNPN and SVGIG (reference sequence). CDR3 bases: TGTGCCTGGAGTCCCCAGAAGTTCGGGGAGCTGTTTTTT. This gives the protein CAWSPQKFGELFF.

This chain uses TRBV10-1 with TRBJ2-2; tentatively, D is TRBD1 (5 bases). The CDR3 extends over 14 amino acids. CDR1 and CDR2 from the germline V gene are WNHNN and SYGVQD (reference sequence). The V gene lost 9 bases and the J gene lost 2 bases, with 13 bases spanning the gap. The CDR3 nucleotides read TGCGCCAGGGTCGACAGCCTAAACACCGGGGAGCTGTTTTTT. It translates to CARVDSLNTGELFF.

This chain connects TRBV13 to TRBJ1-3; the D is unclear. The CDR3 spans 14 residues. Germline CDR1 and CDR2: PRHDT and FYEKMQ (reference sequence). Trimming pared 7 bases from V and 0 bases from J, leaving 10 bases between. CDR3 region: CASTLTSSGNTIYF. CDR3 DNA: TGTGCCAGCACCCTTACCAGCTCTGGAAACACCATATATTTT.

The V gene is TRBV5-6, the J gene TRBJ2-4, with D perhaps TRBD2 (5 bases). This CDR3 contains 15 residues. The V end lost 0 bases, the J end lost 5 bases, and 12 bases lay between the germline ends. CDR1 and CDR2 from the germline V gene are SGHDT and YYEEEE. CDR3 sequence reads: CASSLALGSQNIQYF. DNA for the CDR3: TGTGCCAGCAGCTTGGCCTTAGGGAGCCAAAACATTCAGTACTTC.

The chain combines TRBV5-1 with TRBJ1-2; a weak D match, TRBD1 (5 bases). Looked up from germline, CDR1 is SGHRS and CDR2 is YFSETQ. Trimming pared 0 bases from V and 2 bases from J, leaving 17 bases between. There are 17 residues in the CDR3. CDR3 nucleotide sequence: TGCGCCAGCAGCTTGGGAACAGCGGAGGGGAGGAACTATGGCTACACCTTC. Amino acids: CASSLGTAEGRNYGYTF.

This sequence joins TRBV30 and TRBJ1-2, with D possibly TRBD1 on 6 matching bases. The germline V gene encodes CDR1 GTSNPN and CDR2 SVGIG (reference sequence). Between the trimmed V and J ends, which lost 3 bases and 8 bases, there was a span of 13 bases. The CDR3 extends over 12 amino acids. CDR3 sequence reads: CAWRRGLEGYTF. For the CDR3, the DNA is TGTGCCTGGAGGCGGGGGCTAGAAGGCTACACCTTC.

The chain combines TRBV11-2 with TRBJ1-2; no definite D call. V shed 1 base and J shed 0 bases, with 6 bases lying between them. Germline-derived CDR1 and CDR2 are SGHAT and FQNNGV. This CDR3 has 14 amino acids. CDR3 bases: TGTGCCAGCAGCTTAGGTCTGTCTAACTATGGCTACACCTTC. This translates into CASSLGLSNYGYTF.

The genes are TRBV19 and TRBJ1-2; 10 bases fit TRBD1. The CDR3 extends over 15 amino acids. CDR1 and CDR2 from the germline V gene are LNHDA and SQIVND (reference sequence). The V and J ends lost 7 bases and 4 bases, in that order; junction bases with no gene match: 9. CDR3 sequence reads: CASTQTGGRRYGYTF. The CDR3 DNA reads TGTGCCAGTACCCAGACAGGGGGCAGGCGCTATGGCTACACCTTC.

This chain uses TRBV23-1 with TRBJ1-5, with 8 bases lining up with TRBD1. TRBV23-1 is labeled an ORF, and its function is uncertain. The CDR3 extends over 18 amino acids. V was clipped by 3 bases and J by 7 bases; unmatched bases: 17. CDR3 loop: CASSHPRQGPRTQQPQHF. The CDR3 region has the DNA TGCGCCAGCAGTCATCCGAGACAGGGGCCCCGAACTCAACAGCCCCAGCATTTT.

This chain uses TRBV5-1 with TRBJ2-5; 7 positions agree with TRBD1. V lost 1 base and J lost 3; bases outside the gene matches: 6. Germline lookup yields CDR1 SGHRS and CDR2 YFSETQ. The CDR3 has 15 residues. The CDR3: CASSLTPGTEETQYF. DNA for the CDR3: TGCGCCAGCAGCTTGACGCCCGGGACAGAAGAGACCCAGTACTTC.

The chain is built from TRBV6-6 and TRBJ2-1; tentative D call: TRBD1 (6 bases). Per germline, CDR1 MNHNY and CDR2 SVGAGI (reference sequence). Between the trimmed V and J ends, which lost 2 bases and 7 bases, there was a span of 9 bases. CDR3 size: 13 residues. Here the CDR3 reads CASSYTGSNEQFF. The CDR3 DNA follows: TGTGCCAGCAGTTACACAGGGTCGAATGAGCAGTTCTTC.

This chain joins TRBV6-5 and TRBJ1-6; the match to TRBD1 covers 8 bases. This CDR3 is built from 14 residues. Germline CDR1 reads MNHEY; CDR2 reads SVGAGI. Losses at the gene ends were 6 bases for V and 6 bases for J; bases not matched to a gene: 4. DNA of the CDR3: TGTGCCAGCAGCACAGGGGGTTTTAATTCACCCCTCCACTTT. Residues: CASSTGGFNSPLHF.